The entry that follows covers one TCR beta chain sequence. Its antigen is currently unknown. The data belong to a study of radiotherapy plus CTLA-4 blockade in lung cancer. Study details: There were objective responses in roughly 18% of patients, and 31% had disease control.

General study points: Tumor-origin TCR clones grew in blood after radiotherapy plus ipilimumab.

Chemo-refractory metastatic non-small-cell lung cancer patients underwent focal radiation alongside CTLA-4 blockade with ipilimumab. The V gene's germline CDR1 is SEHNR and CDR2 FQNEAQ (reference sequence). V lost 5 bases and J lost 5; bases outside the gene matches: 20. This CDR3 comprises 18 residues. Data came from immunoSEQ multiplex PCR; TCRdb stores just in-frame clones and leaves some out. The sample shows about 97,000 clones, about four fifths of them seen only once. The chain joins TRBV7-9 to TRBJ1-2; TRBD1 matches at 7 bases. The TCR originated in a human donor with non-small cell lung cancer who had a partial response to radiotherapy plus ipilimumab. Some clones in this sample may be carry-over from other donors' samples. The sequencing here drew on peripheral blood, taken from a patient treated with radiotherapy plus ipilimumab. The CDR3 region is CASSKNRGGLGAIYGYTF. The CDR3 nucleotides read TGTGCCAGCAGCAAAAACAGGGGAGGCCTGGGGGCTATATATGGCTACACCTTC.